The source of this T cell receptor (beta chain) is a study of identical twins. Notes on the study in general: Conclusions came from cross-sectional statistical analysis, not from following the same donors.

Per germline, CDR1 SGHNT and CDR2 YYREEE (reference sequence). V lost 0 bases and J lost 1, with 10 bases in between. CDR3 length: 15 amino acids. In regard to this clonotype: Its antigen is unidentified.

TCRdb reprocessed the 5' RACE reads via MiXCR and lists one record per CDR3 protein. The data show 500,000 to 600,000 distinct CDR3 sequences, less than 25% seen once. These data also formed part of another study, on T cells expressing NK-cell markers. From that second work: Investigators obtained TCR beta repertoires from sorted CD3+CD56+NKG2C+, CD3+CD56+NKG2C- and CD3+CD56-NKG2C+ T cells. HCMV serostatus: seven of eight sequenced donors positive, one negative.

This clonotype originated in a woman in her late teens or twenties in good health. Sequencing input: CD4+ T cells sorted from blood. The chain links TRBV5-4 to TRBJ1-2, with D unclear. The CDR3 bases are TGTGCCAGCAGCTTGGCTAGGGATGGTAACTATGGCTACACCTTC. Translation gives CASSLARDGNYGYTF.